This entry lists 19 T cell receptor beta chains sequenced from one sample in a study of blood T cell repertoires in COVID-19. Repertoires were generated with immunoSEQ multiplex PCR, while TCRdb's copy carries only in-frame clones and drops some. The sample has 45,000 to 65,000 clones; roughly 90% are singletons. What was sequenced was peripheral blood. These receptors were obtained from a human donor in a cohort sampled during active COVID-19.

Only a few counts were recorded for this clone. The chain employs TRBV4-3 and TRBJ1-2; 10 nucleotides line up with TRBD1. The germline V gene encodes CDR1 LGHNA and CDR2 YSLEER. The CDR3 is 15 amino acids. V gave up 1 base and J gave up 2 bases; unmatched junction bases: 1. CDR3 sequence reads: CASSQGTGGNYGYTF. The CDR3 DNA follows: TGCGCCAGCAGCCAAGGGACAGGGGGGAACTATGGCTACACCTTC.

This rearrangement joins TRBV11-2 to TRBJ1-4; 10 nucleotides line up with TRBD1. In germline, CDR1 is SGHAT, CDR2 FQNNGV. This CDR3 region has 15 residues. The ends lost 5 bases at V and 7 bases at J; junction bases unmatched: 7. The CDR3 is CASSPTGGLREKLFF. Here the CDR3 DNA reads TGTGCCAGCAGCCCGACAGGGGGCTTGCGTGAAAAACTGTTTTTT.

The CDR3 nucleotides are TGTGCCTGGAGTTTAACAGGGGAAGCTTTCTTT. This gives the protein CAWSLTGEAFF. V is TRBV30 and J is TRBJ1-1, with D perhaps TRBD1 (6 bases). Germline CDR1 reads GTSNPN; CDR2 reads SVGIG (reference sequence). Trimming removed 2 bases from V and 8 bases from J, with 9 bases in between. The CDR3 has 11 residues. Full variable domain (outside the CDR3, taken from reference TRBV30 and TRBJ1-1): SQTIHQWPATLVQPVGSPLSLECTVEGTSNPNLYWYRQAAGRGLQLLFYSVGIGQISSEVPQNLSASRPQDRQFILSSKKLLLSDSGFYLCAWSLTGEAFFGQGTRLTVV.

The rearrangement joins TRBV3-1 (or the pseudogene TRBV3-2) to TRBJ1-5; the D gene is possibly TRBD1 (6 bases). Germline loops: CDR1 LGHDT, CDR2 YNNKEL (reference sequence). V lost 1 base to trimming and J lost 7 bases, with 8 bases between them. The CDR3 spans 13 residues. The CDR3 spells CASSQGQGQPQHF. The CDR3 DNA reads as TGTGCCAGCAGCCAAGGGCAGGGGCAGCCCCAGCATTTT.

In this sample, this clone turned up a few times. The V and J genes are TRBV3-1 (or the pseudogene TRBV3-2) and TRBJ1-1, with no clear D. The CDR3 has 13 residues. Trimming cost V 3 bases and J 3 bases, with 8 bases left between them. The germline CDR1 and CDR2 sequences are LGHDT and YNNKEL (reference sequence). CDR3 residues: CASSQYSDTEAFF. The CDR3 coding sequence is TGTGCCAGCAGCCAGTACTCCGACACTGAAGCTTTCTTT.

The CDR3 region is CATRGSQDSNQPQHF. The CDR3 DNA is TGTGCCACCAGAGGGTCACAGGATAGCAATCAGCCCCAGCATTTT. V usage is TRBV24-1 and J usage is TRBJ1-5; possibly TRBD1 for D (5 bases). V lost 7 bases, J lost 0 bases, and 12 bases lay in between. Germline V lookup: CDR1 KGHDR, CDR2 SFDVKD. The CDR3 has 15 amino acids.

The chain joins TRBV7-2 to TRBJ2-7; 8 bases fit TRBD1. The CDR3 length is 13 residues. Germline CDR1 is SGHTA and CDR2 is FQGNSA. V trimming: 5 bases; J trimming: 5 bases; junction bases outside the gene matches: 5. The CDR3 DNA is TGTGCCAGCAGCGGTCGGACAGGGCACGAGCAGTACGTC. Residues: CASSGRTGHEQYV.

This chain connects TRBV10-3 to TRBJ1-2; D might be TRBD1 (5 bases). Germline CDR1 is ENHRY and CDR2 is SYGVKD. The CDR3 is 17 residues long. The ends were cut back, 2 bases at V and 2 bases at J, with 18 bases in the middle. In DNA form, the CDR3 reads TGTGCCATCAGTGAGAGTTCGGGGACTAGGGGAAACTATGGCTACACCTTC. Protein sequence: CAISESSGTRGNYGYTF.

This sequence joins TRBV3-1 (or the pseudogene TRBV3-2) and TRBJ2-2; TRBD2 might be the D (5 bases). Per germline, CDR1 LGHDT and CDR2 YNNKEL (reference sequence). The CDR3 is made up of 14 amino acids. Trimming took off 1 base at V and 4 bases at J, with 7 bases between the two ends. CDR3 bases: TGTGCCAGCAGCCAAGGCCGGGGCACCGGGGAGCTGTTTTTT. Amino acid sequence: CASSQGRGTGELFF.

To note about this clone: Its ends do not fully match the called genes, so a read error is possible. The chain links TRBV10-3 to TRBJ1-1, with 8 bases fitting TRBD1. The CDR3 consists of 15 residues. Germline CDR1 reads ENHRY; CDR2 reads SYGVKD. The CDR3 region has the DNA TGTGCCATCAGGGAGTTACAGGGGGAAGGAATTGAAGCTTTCTTT. This encodes CAIRELQGEGIEAFF.

The CDR3 spells CASGTDASGNTIYF. In DNA form, the CDR3 reads TGCGCCAGCGGGACAGACGCCTCTGGAAACACCATATATTTT. The chain couples TRBV4-3 to TRBJ1-3; 7 bases are shared with TRBD1. The germline CDR1 and CDR2 sequences are LGHNA and YSLEER. V lost 8 bases, J lost 0 bases, and 4 bases stayed unmatched. The CDR3 covers 14 residues.

The rearrangement joins TRBV27 to TRBJ1-2; D remains unclear. CDR3 length equals 18 residues. CDR1 is MNHEY and CDR2 is SMNVEV in the germline V gene (reference sequence). The V end was cut by 0 bases, the J end by 3 bases, with 20 bases between. The CDR3 nucleotides read TGTGCCAGCAGTTTATCGAGCGGGGTTGACTTGCGATACTATGGCTACACCTTC. Encoded protein: CASSLSSGVDLRYYGYTF.

The chain links TRBV12-3 or TRBV12-4 to TRBJ1-2; a possible D gene is TRBD1 (5 bases). This CDR3 has 12 amino acids. Trimming shortened V by 11 bases and J by 0 bases, and 10 bases separated the two germline ends. The CDR3 loop is CAGWGSNYGYTF. The DNA for the CDR3 is TGTGCCGGATGGGGCTCTAACTATGGCTACACCTTC.

The rearrangement links TRBV24-1 to TRBJ2-4; D might be TRBD1 (6 bases). Germline loops: CDR1 KGHDR, CDR2 SFDVKD. This CDR3 is 13 amino acids long. Trimming removed 5 bases from V and 5 bases from J, with 9 bases in between. The CDR3 sequence: CATSGYRENIQYF. DNA of the CDR3: TGTGCCACCAGTGGATACAGGGAAAACATTCAGTACTTC.

Only a few counts were recorded for this clone. The chain has TRBV27 and TRBJ1-6; tentatively, D is TRBD1 (5 bases). The germline CDR1 and CDR2 sequences are MNHEY and SMNVEV (reference sequence). This CDR3 contains 15 residues. The V gene lost 6 bases and the J gene lost 5 bases, with 14 bases spanning the gap. CDR3 bases: TGTGCCAGCAGGCGGGACGGTAGAGATAATTCACCCCTCCACTTT. Residues: CASRRDGRDNSPLHF.

The gene calls are TRBV11-2 and TRBJ2-1; 8 positions agree with TRBD1. Germline V gene lookup returns CDR1 SGHAT and CDR2 FQNNGV. The CDR3 extends over 16 amino acids. V lost 0 bases and J lost 3; bases outside the gene matches: 4. The CDR3 sequence: CASSLDAGGFYNEQFF. The CDR3 nucleotides are TGTGCCAGCAGCTTAGATGCAGGGGGCTTCTACAATGAGCAGTTCTTC.

The chain has TRBV18 and TRBJ2-1; TRBD1 matches at 8 bases. In germline, CDR1 is KGHSH, CDR2 LQKENI. With V trimmed by 5 bases and J by 7 bases, 7 bases remained unmatched. The CDR3 has 14 residues. The chain's CDR3 is CASSKDRQGNEQFF. As DNA, the CDR3 is TGTGCCAGCTCAAAGGACAGACAGGGGAATGAGCAGTTCTTC.

J is TRBJ2-5 and V is TRBV12-3 or TRBV12-4, with 7 nucleotides matching TRBD1. The junction had 4 bases not matched to a gene; V was cut back by 5 bases and J by 4 bases. The CDR3 has 13 amino acids. The CDR3 DNA reads as TGTGCCAGCAGTCTACAGGGGAGAGAGACCCAGTACTTC. Encoded protein: CASSLQGRETQYF.

V usage is TRBV30 and J usage is TRBJ2-7; D unresolved. The germline gives CDR1 GTSNPN, CDR2 SVGIG (reference sequence). The CDR3 covers 15 residues. V lost 0 bases and J lost 1, with 13 bases in between. CDR3 sequence reads: CAWSVPWVRSYEQYF. CDR3 sequence (DNA): TGTGCCTGGAGTGTACCATGGGTGAGGTCCTACGAGCAGTACTTC.